The 14 T cell receptor beta chains presented below share a single source sample, sequenced in a study of patients and donors after allogeneic stem cell transplantation. TCRdb re-called the RT-PCR reads through MiXCR, storing one row per CDR3 protein. The sample carries about a million distinct CDR3 sequences, about 20% recorded once. Sample: blood, either unsorted or a sorted T cell fraction (not recorded which). All receptors come from a human donor who was either an allogeneic HSCT recipient or a stem cell or donor lymphocyte infusion donor (not recorded which). It is not recorded whose cells these are; they may come from a transplant donor.

The chain links TRBV29-1 to TRBJ2-2; 7 positions agree with TRBD2. The germline gives CDR1 SQVTM, CDR2 ANQGSEA. V lost 4 bases, J lost 10 bases, and 3 bases stayed unmatched. The CDR3 is 11 amino acids. The CDR3 here is CSVAGGEELFF. For the CDR3, the DNA is TGCAGCGTTGCTGGGGGGGAGGAGCTGTTTTTT.

This clonotype has a handful of counts. The rearrangement links TRBV13 to TRBJ2-1, with 8 bases lining up with TRBD2. Per the germline V gene, CDR1 is PRHDT and CDR2 is FYEKMQ (reference sequence). V shed 5 bases and J 1 base; nucleotides not matched to a gene: 4. The CDR3 has 15 amino acids. The CDR3 loop reads CASSEAGESYNEQFF. The CDR3, as DNA: TGTGCCAGCAGCGAAGCGGGAGAATCCTACAATGAGCAGTTCTTC. The entire variable domain, with the rest obtained from reference TRBV13 and TRBJ2-1, is as follows: AAGVIQSPRHLIKEKRETATLKCYPIPRHDTVYWYQQGPGQDPQFLISFYEKMQSDKGSIPDRFSAQQFSDYHSELNMSSLELGDSALYFCASSEAGESYNEQFFGPGTRLTVL.

The V call is TRBV5-6, the J call TRBJ2-7, with 7 bases fitting TRBD1. The J segment lost 0 bases and the V segment lost 0 bases, leaving 3 bases of the junction unmatched. The CDR3 loop spans 15 amino acids. CDR1 SGHDT and CDR2 YYEEEE come from the germline V gene. The CDR3 DNA sequence: TGTGCCAGCAGCTTGGATGGGACAGTCTCCTACGAGCAGTACTTC. Its protein product is CASSLDGTVSYEQYF. The variable domain in full, with the rest retrieved from reference TRBV5-6 and TRBJ2-7, is DAGVTQSPTHLIKTRGQQVTLRCSPKSGHDTVSWYQQALGQGPQFIFQYYEEEERQRGNFPDRFSGHQFPNYSSELNVNALLLGDSALYLCASSLDGTVSYEQYFGPGTRLTVT.

This clonotype was observed a few times. The rearrangement links TRBV5-1 to TRBJ2-7, with 7 nucleotides matching TRBD1. In germline, CDR1 is SGHRS, CDR2 YFSETQ. The CDR3 is 14 residues long. J gave up 3 bases and V 3 bases, and 6 bases lay outside the gene matches. DNA of the CDR3: TGCGCCAGCAGCTCGACAGGGTGGAGCTACGAGCAGTACTTC. Its protein product is CASSSTGWSYEQYF.

The chain carries TRBV19 and TRBJ2-7, with TRBD1 identical over 8 bases. Germline V gene data show CDR1 as LNHDA and CDR2 as SQIVND (reference sequence). The junction had 6 bases not matched to a gene; V was cut back by 4 bases and J by 4 bases. CDR3 length: 14 amino acids. CDR3 DNA: TGTGCCAGTAGTACCCGGACAGGGAAGTACGAGCAGTACTTC. This sequence encodes CASSTRTGKYEQYF.

This clonotype appeared a few times. V and J are TRBV7-2 and TRBJ2-3, with TRBD2 matching over 8 bases. The V segment lost 4 bases and the J segment 5 bases; nucleotides outside the gene matches: 11. CDR3 size: 16 residues. Germline-derived CDR1 and CDR2 are SGHTA and FQGNSA. CDR3 sequence (DNA): TGTGCCAGCAGCTCCCGAGCGGGGGTGCGAGGAGATACGCAGTATTTT. Translated: CASSSRAGVRGDTQYF.

The sample holds a few counts of this clonotype. The J gene is TRBJ2-1, the V gene TRBV20-1; 10 positions match TRBD2. The V gene end was trimmed by 5 bases and the J gene end by 5 bases; junction bases not matched to a gene: 12. Per germline, CDR1 DFQATT and CDR2 SNEGSKA (reference sequence). CDR3 size: 16 residues. CDR3 sequence reads: CSAPREGTSVNNEQFF. Here the CDR3 DNA reads TGCAGTGCTCCACGAGAGGGGACTAGCGTTAACAATGAGCAGTTCTTC.

This clonotype was seen ten or more times. The chain carries TRBV12-3 or TRBV12-4 and TRBJ2-5, with D uncertain. V gave up 3 bases and J gave up 4 bases, with 12 bases separating them. The CDR3 runs 14 residues. Written as DNA, the CDR3 is TGTGCCAGCAGTTTTCGACCCCGCCGAGAGACCCAGTACTTC. It encodes CASSFRPRRETQYF.

V and J are TRBV4-1 and TRBJ2-2; D is unclear. The CDR3 is 12 residues long. From germline, CDR1 is MGHRA and CDR2 YSYEKL. V dropped 0 bases and J dropped 11 bases, with 7 bases sitting between them. The DNA for the CDR3 is TGCGCCAGCAGCCAAGACCCGAGAGAGCTGTTTTTT. The encoded protein is CASSQDPRELFF.

The rearrangement links TRBV7-6 to TRBJ2-7, with TRBD2 identical over 10 bases. Germline trimming cut 5 bases from V and 2 bases from J; bases unmatched to any gene: 9. The CDR3 contains 16 residues. Germline V lookup: CDR1 SGHVS, CDR2 FNYEAQ. This CDR3 is CASSMGPAGGTYEQYF. CDR3 in DNA: TGTGCCAGCAGCATGGGACCAGCGGGAGGGACCTACGAGCAGTACTTC.

This clonotype was recorded many times. The chain has TRBV10-3 and TRBJ2-3; 7 bases match TRBD2. Germline CDR1 is ENHRY and CDR2 is SYGVKD. Unmatched junction bases numbered 11, after V lost 6 bases and J lost 5 bases. The CDR3 is 15 amino acids. This CDR3 is CAIRDPHGGKDTQYF. In DNA, the CDR3 is TGTGCCATCAGGGACCCCCACGGGGGGAAAGATACGCAGTATTTT.

This clonotype was counted between two and nine times. This chain uses TRBV11-2 with TRBJ2-4; weak D call: TRBD2 (5 bases). Trimming stripped 6 bases from V and 5 bases from J, with 23 bases between. The CDR3 consists of 17 residues. CDR1 is SGHAT, CDR2 FQNNGV, per germline. The CDR3 coding sequence is TGTGCCAGCAGTCCGGACCGGGGTCGCGACAAGCAAAACATTCAGTACTTC. This codes for CASSPDRGRDKQNIQYF.

This clonotype was recorded a few times. The V call is TRBV4-2, the J call TRBJ1-2; 7 bases map to TRBD1. The CDR3 extends over 14 amino acids. The V and J ends lost 3 bases and 6 bases, in that order; junction bases with no gene match: 7. Per germline, CDR1 LGHNA and CDR2 YNFKEQ. CDR3 bases: TGTGCCAGCAGCCATCCCGGGACAGCGAATGGCTACACCTTC. It translates to CASSHPGTANGYTF.

This clonotype has more than one count but fewer than ten. The chain uses TRBV5-1 and TRBJ2-3, with 8 bases that match TRBD1. The germline V gene has CDR1 SGHRS and CDR2 YFSETQ. The V segment lost 2 bases and the J segment 6 bases; nucleotides outside the gene matches: 14. The CDR3 is 17 amino acids. The CDR3 nucleotides read TGCGCCAGCAGCTTAGTCCCAAACGGCAGGGGGCGGGATACGCAGTATTTT. It translates to CASSLVPNGRGRDTQYF.